Detailed here is one T cell receptor (beta chain). The antigen is not known. The germline gene is not matched at one end of the junction; a read error may be the cause. This specimen comes from a study of vaccination and CD4 T cells after COVID-19. Sample treatment: roughly 10-day PBMC culture with coronavirus spike peptide pools or control peptides (ViraFEST assay). Notes on the study in general: Convalescent patients had a median around 90% of post-vaccine SARS-CoV-2-reactive clones that were detected only after vaccination, not before it.

In germline, CDR1 is GTSNPN, CDR2 SVGIG (reference sequence). The CDR3 length is 14 residues. Cultured CD4+ T cell DNA underwent sequencing with the Oncomine TCR Beta short-read assay. Investigators obtained genomic DNA by extraction from cultured CD4+ T cells. TCRdb reprocessed the PCR reads with MiXCR, giving one entry per CDR3 protein. The data contain some 17,000 distinct CDR3 sequences, 45% of them singletons. The receptor was isolated from a human donor who received a COVID-19 vaccine. This chain links TRBV30 with TRBJ2-1; weak D call: TRBD2 (5 bases). This sample comprised CD4+ T cells from blood, cultured in vitro, obtained before SARS-CoV-2 vaccination. CDR3 coding DNA: TGTGCCTGGGGGAGACGGTCGACCTACAATGAGCAGTTCTTT. Its translation is CAWGRRSTYNEQFF.